These 23 T cell receptor beta chains share one sample of origin, sequenced in a study of CD8 T cells in ankylosing spondylitis. TCRdb ran MiXCR on the 5' RACE reads and lists one entry per CDR3 protein. Found here are almost 250,000 distinct CDR3 sequences, roughly 32% of them singletons; the top ten hold about 4%. Sequenced input: blood, either unsorted or a sorted T cell fraction (not recorded which). The receptors shown here come from a male donor with ankylosing spondylitis or in good health (not recorded which).

This clonotype was detected only a few times. V and J are TRBV6-5 and TRBJ2-7, with 7 bases identical to TRBD2. Trimming took 0 bases from V and 2 from J; bases not matched to a gene: 10. CDR1 MNHEY and CDR2 SVGAGI come from the germline V gene. This CDR3 has 17 amino acids. The CDR3 reads CASSYSPGAGIPYEQYF. CDR3 nucleotides: TGTGCCAGCAGTTACTCCCCAGGAGCGGGGATCCCCTACGAGCAGTACTTC.

The rearrangement links TRBV5-1 to TRBJ2-5; D may be TRBD2 (6 bases). The V end was cut by 1 base, the J end by 3 bases, with 13 bases between. The CDR3 sequence is 15 residues long. Germline V gives CDR1 SGHRS, CDR2 YFSETQ. The CDR3 nucleotides are TGCGCCAGCAGCTTGAGTTCGGGACTGAAAGAGACCCAGTACTTC. It is translated as CASSLSSGLKETQYF.

This clonotype has only a few counts. The V call is TRBV5-1, the J call TRBJ2-1; D is undetermined. Germline assignment: CDR1 SGHRS and CDR2 YFSETQ. This CDR3 comprises 15 residues. V dropped 5 bases and J dropped 5 bases, with 17 bases sitting between them. CDR3 nucleotide sequence: TGCGCCAGCAGGCGTCTTATGTCGGTCGACAATGAGCAGTTCTTC. Protein sequence: CASRRLMSVDNEQFF.

This chain connects TRBV7-8 to TRBJ2-1, with unresolved D. V lost 4 bases to trimming and J lost 11 bases, with 9 bases between them. Germline V gives CDR1 SGHVS, CDR2 FQNEAQ. The CDR3 is 11 amino acids. The CDR3 sequence is CASSSLGQQFF. The CDR3 nucleotides read TGTGCCAGCAGCTCCTTGGGTCAGCAGTTCTTC.

The chain is built from TRBV5-1 and TRBJ2-3; D is undetermined. The CDR3 is 15 amino acids. Trimming took off 2 bases at V and 4 bases at J, with 14 bases between the two ends. The germline V gene has CDR1 SGHRS and CDR2 YFSETQ. Here the CDR3 DNA reads TGCGCCAGCAGCTTTCCCACCATGGGTTCAGATACGCAGTATTTT. This encodes CASSFPTMGSDTQYF.

This clonotype was observed a few times. The rearrangement joins TRBV19 to TRBJ2-7; D is possibly TRBD1 or TRBD2 (5 bases each). The ends were cut back, 6 bases at V and 2 bases at J, with 11 bases in the middle. Germline loops: CDR1 LNHDA, CDR2 SQIVND (reference sequence). The CDR3 consists of 13 residues. The CDR3 sequence is CASRRGGAYEQYF. The DNA for the CDR3 is TGTGCCAGTAGGAGGGGTGGCGCCTACGAGCAGTACTTC.

This clonotype was counted a few times. The rearrangement links TRBV7-3 to TRBJ2-3; D is tentatively TRBD1 or TRBD2 (5 bases each). V lost 6 bases and J lost 6, with 16 bases in between. The germline V gene encodes CDR1 SGHTA and CDR2 FQGTGA. CDR3 length: 14 residues. Here the CDR3 DNA reads TGTGCCAGCAGTCCGGGACCACGGGCCGATACGCAGTATTTT. This codes for CASSPGPRADTQYF.

In its sample, this clonotype was seen a few times. The rearrangement uses TRBV6-1 and TRBJ1-5; D gene ambiguous. CDR1 and CDR2 (germline): MNHNS, SASEGT. Trimming removed 7 bases at V and 3 bases at J, with 16 bases between. This CDR3 is 15 amino acids long. CDR3: CASISLGADNQPQHF. The CDR3 nucleotides are TGTGCCAGCATCTCGCTGGGAGCGGACAATCAGCCCCAGCATTTT.

This clonotype has only one observation. The V and J genes are TRBV14 and TRBJ2-7; D is perhaps TRBD1 (5 bases). V gave up 6 bases and J gave up 0 bases, with 12 bases separating them. The CDR3 spans 14 residues. Germline V gives CDR1 SGHDN, CDR2 FVKESK. The CDR3 DNA is TGTGCCAGCAGTCAACGACAGAGCTCCTACGAGCAGTACTTC. This translates into CASSQRQSSYEQYF. The variable domain in full, completed from reference TRBV14 and TRBJ2-7, reads EAGVTQFPSHSVIEKGQTVTLRCDPISGHDNLYWYRRVMGKEIKFLLHFVKESKQDESGMPNNRFLAERTGGTYSTLKVQPAELEDSGVYFCASSQRQSSYEQYFGPGTRLTVT.

This rearrangement joins TRBV20-1 to TRBJ2-2, with a tentative D call TRBD2 (6 bases). The V gene lost 6 bases and the J gene lost 5 bases, with 22 bases spanning the gap. The CDR3 is 16 residues long. Per germline, CDR1 DFQATT and CDR2 SNEGSKA (reference sequence). CDR3 sequence: CSAPRGGAAGTGELFF. DNA of the CDR3: TGCAGTGCCCCCCGGGGAGGAGCGGCCGGGACCGGGGAGCTGTTTTTT.

V is TRBV7-8 and J is TRBJ1-6; 7 bases match TRBD1. The germline gives CDR1 SGHVS, CDR2 FQNEAQ. Germline trimming cut 7 bases from V and 10 bases from J; bases unmatched to any gene: 13. The CDR3 has 15 residues. This CDR3 reads CASTRDRAVLSPLHF. CDR3 DNA sequence: TGTGCCAGCACCAGAGACAGGGCTGTCCTCTCACCCCTCCACTTT.

The chain has TRBV6-1 and TRBJ2-3, with 8 bases identical to TRBD1. From germline, CDR1 is MNHNS and CDR2 SASEGT. The CDR3 runs to 15 residues. The junction had 10 bases not matched to a gene; V was cut back by 11 bases and J by 0 bases. CDR3 nucleotides: TGTGCCGCTCCAGGGGGCCAGCCTAGCACAGATACGCAGTATTTT. Protein sequence: CAAPGGQPSTDTQYF.

V usage is TRBV3-1 and J usage is TRBJ2-6, with D possibly being TRBD1 (6 bases). Trimming cost V 6 bases and J 1 base, with 7 bases left between them. The CDR3 length is 14 residues. Germline V gene lookup returns CDR1 LGHDT and CDR2 YNNKEL (reference sequence). The CDR3 loop is CASSTGSGANVLTF. DNA of the CDR3: TGTGCCAGCAGTACAGGGTCTGGGGCCAACGTCCTGACTTTC.

The CDR3 region is CAISATGRRDSPLHF. CDR3 nucleotides: TGTGCCATCAGTGCGACAGGGAGAAGGGATTCACCCCTCCACTTT. The chain carries TRBV10-3 and TRBJ1-6; 7 nucleotides agree with TRBD1. V shed 4 bases and J 8 bases; nucleotides not matched to a gene: 8. The CDR3 is made up of 15 amino acids. Germline CDR1 reads ENHRY; CDR2 reads SYGVKD.

The CDR3 reads CASSVGGASYNEQFF. The CDR3 nucleotides are TGTGCCAGCAGCGTAGGGGGGGCTTCCTACAATGAGCAGTTCTTC. The chain joins TRBV9 to TRBJ2-1; D may match TRBD1 or TRBD2 (6 bases each). V gave up 0 bases and J gave up 1 base, with 8 bases separating them. The CDR3 is 15 residues long. The germline gives CDR1 SGDLS, CDR2 YYNGEE.

The chain combines TRBV12-3 or TRBV12-4 with TRBJ1-5; D uncertain. The V end lost 7 bases, the J end lost 2 bases, and 12 bases lay between the germline ends. The CDR3 extends over 14 amino acids. The CDR3 loop is CASTRAGGNQPQHF. The CDR3 nucleotides read TGTGCCAGCACTCGGGCTGGAGGCAATCAGCCCCAGCATTTT.

This clonotype has only a few counts. The CDR3 region has the DNA TGCAGTGCAGGGCGGCGGGGGGGTTACAATGAGCAGTTCTTC. This sequence encodes CSAGRRGGYNEQFF. The V call is TRBV20-1, the J call TRBJ2-1; 9 nucleotides align to TRBD2. The CDR3 extends over 14 amino acids. From germline, CDR1 is DFQATT and CDR2 SNEGSKA (reference sequence). J gave up 4 bases and V 6 bases, and 7 bases lay outside the gene matches.

The chain joins TRBV10-3 to TRBJ2-3, with TRBD2 as a possible D gene (5 bases). The V end was cut by 3 bases, the J end by 6 bases, with 10 bases between. The CDR3 runs 13 residues. The germline CDR1 and CDR2 sequences are ENHRY and SYGVKD. The CDR3: CAISEAAGDTQYF. CDR3 bases: TGTGCCATCAGTGAAGCGGCGGGCGATACGCAGTATTTT.

In this sample, this clonotype turned up a few times. The CDR3: CASSPGDRTQETQYF. The CDR3 DNA reads TGTGCCAGCAGTCCCGGGGACAGGACCCAAGAGACCCAGTACTTC. The V and J genes are TRBV12-3 or TRBV12-4 and TRBJ2-5, with 8 bases aligning to TRBD1. V lost 5 bases to trimming and J lost 1 base; unmatched junction nucleotides: 6. The CDR3 extends over 15 amino acids.

The V gene is TRBV29-1, the J gene TRBJ1-2; D perhaps matches TRBD1 (6 bases). The CDR3 spans 12 residues. Deletions cut 7 bases from V and 8 bases from J, with 17 bases between. Germline V gives CDR1 SQVTM, CDR2 ANQGSEA. In nucleotides, the CDR3 is TGCAGCGCCGTGACAGGTCCGGGAGGCTACACCTTC. This gives the protein CSAVTGPGGYTF.

This chain joins TRBV12-3 or TRBV12-4 and TRBJ1-1; 8 bases align to TRBD1. V lost 7 bases, J lost 5 bases, and 6 bases stayed unmatched. This CDR3 has 13 residues. This CDR3 is CASNLQGVTEAFF. The CDR3 DNA reads as TGTGCCAGCAACCTACAGGGGGTGACTGAAGCTTTCTTT.

This chain connects TRBV12-3 or TRBV12-4 to TRBJ1-2, with D perhaps matching TRBD1 (6 bases). V gave up 6 bases and J gave up 0 bases, with 14 bases separating them. This CDR3 is 15 amino acids long. The CDR3 DNA sequence: TGTGCCAGCAGCGCGTTAGGGGGATCTAACTATGGCTACACCTTC. It specifies CASSALGGSNYGYTF.

This clonotype was seen repeatedly, ten times or more. This chain joins TRBV20-1 and TRBJ2-3; no reliable D call. The CDR3 has 13 amino acids. V shed 6 bases and J shed 0 bases, with 10 bases lying between them. Germline loops: CDR1 DFQATT, CDR2 SNEGSKA (reference sequence). In DNA form, the CDR3 reads TGCAGTGCCAAGGGCGGTAGCACAGATACGCAGTATTTT. Protein: CSAKGGSTDTQYF.